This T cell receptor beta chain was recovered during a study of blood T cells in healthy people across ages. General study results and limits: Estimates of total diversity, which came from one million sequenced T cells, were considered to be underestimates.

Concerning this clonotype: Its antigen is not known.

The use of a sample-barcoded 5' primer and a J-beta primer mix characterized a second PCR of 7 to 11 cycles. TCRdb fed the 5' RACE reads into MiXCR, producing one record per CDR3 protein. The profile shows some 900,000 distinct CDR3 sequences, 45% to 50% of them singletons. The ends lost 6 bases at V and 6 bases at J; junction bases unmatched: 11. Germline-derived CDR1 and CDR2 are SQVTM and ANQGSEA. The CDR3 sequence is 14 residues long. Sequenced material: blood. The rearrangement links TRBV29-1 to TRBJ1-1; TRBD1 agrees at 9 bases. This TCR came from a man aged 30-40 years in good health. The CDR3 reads CSVERTGAGAEAFF. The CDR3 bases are TGCAGCGTAGAGCGGACAGGGGCGGGGGCTGAAGCTTTCTTT.